These 27 T cell receptor beta chains originate from one sample sequenced in a study of blood T cells in healthy people across ages. For the second PCR, which ran for 7 to 11 cycles, a sample-barcoded 5' primer and a J-beta primer mix were used. TCRdb passed the 5' RACE reads through MiXCR, listing each CDR3 protein once. The table has 580,000 or so distinct CDR3 sequences, 47% seen once. Sequenced sample: blood. All receptors come from a man older than 75 in good health.

This chain uses TRBV10-3 with TRBJ1-6; D remains unclear. V was shortened by 6 bases and J by 5 bases, with 14 bases between the two germline ends. The germline CDR1 and CDR2 sequences are ENHRY and SYGVKD. The CDR3 totals 15 residues. In DNA, the CDR3 is TGTGCCATCAGCACAGCGGGCCCTCATAATTCACCCCTCCACTTT. Protein sequence: CAISTAGPHNSPLHF.

This chain uses TRBV5-1 with TRBJ2-7; 9 positions match TRBD1. With V trimmed by 2 bases and J by 0 bases, 3 bases remained unmatched. The CDR3 runs 15 residues. Germline values: CDR1 SGHRS, CDR2 YFSETQ. The CDR3 spells CASSLTGGVSYEQYF. The CDR3 DNA reads as TGCGCCAGCAGCTTAACAGGGGGCGTCTCCTACGAGCAGTACTTC.

This clonotype was seen only once. The chain joins TRBV7-9 to TRBJ2-2; 7 nucleotides line up with TRBD1. V shed 5 bases and J 1 base; nucleotides not matched to a gene: 10. This CDR3 is 17 amino acids long. Germline values: CDR1 SEHNR, CDR2 FQNEAQ (reference sequence). CDR3 bases: TGTGCCAGCAGCCCCGAACAGGGGCGAGGGAACACCGGGGAGCTGTTTTTT. This translates into CASSPEQGRGNTGELFF. Combining the CDR3 with reference TRBV7-9 and TRBJ2-2 gives the whole variable domain DTGVSQNPRHKITKRGQNVTFRCDPISEHNRLYWYRQTLGQGPEFLTYFQNEAQLEKSRLLSDRFSAERPKGSFSTLEIQRTEQGDSAMYLCASSPEQGRGNTGELFFGEGSRLTVL.

The genes are TRBV20-1 and TRBJ2-5; 7 positions match TRBD1. Trimming at V came to 4 bases and at J to 2 bases, leaving 1 base not matched to a gene. The CDR3 totals 12 residues. Per the germline V gene, CDR1 is DFQATT and CDR2 is SNEGSKA (reference sequence). CDR3 protein: CSAKQGQETQYF. In nucleotides, the CDR3 is TGCAGTGCTAAACAGGGGCAAGAGACCCAGTACTTC.

For this clonotype: A much larger clonotype is one base distant, so this may be a read error. V and J are TRBV7-2 and TRBJ2-5; maybe TRBD2 (5 bases). V was shortened by 5 bases and J by 11 bases, with 27 bases between the two germline ends. This CDR3 region has 16 residues. The germline V gene encodes CDR1 SGHTA and CDR2 FQGNSA. The CDR3 region is CASSNPPMSGNNEQYF. CDR3 DNA sequence: TGTGCCAGCAGCAATCCCCCCATGAGCGGCAACAATGAGCAGTACTTC.

This clonotype was detected a few times. The gene calls are TRBV28 and TRBJ1-2; D is unresolved. The V end was cut by 8 bases, the J end by 6 bases, with 13 bases between. CDR1 and CDR2 from the germline V gene are MDHEN and SYDVKM. CDR3 length: 12 residues. For the CDR3, the DNA is TGTGCCAGCGCTCCTCTCCGGGATGGCTACACCTTC. Translating gives CASAPLRDGYTF.

CDR3 in DNA: TGTGCCAGCAGCCGGGAGGTCGGCTACGAGCAGTACTTC. This codes for CASSREVGYEQYF. The chain has TRBV4-2 and TRBJ2-7; tentatively, D is TRBD2 (6 bases). The CDR3 consists of 13 residues. Trimming took off 4 bases at V and 3 bases at J, with 10 bases between the two ends. The V gene's germline CDR1 is LGHNA and CDR2 YNFKEQ.

This clonotype came up once. The CDR3 bases are TGTGCCATCCAGGGACTGACCTATGGCTACACCTTC. Protein product: CAIQGLTYGYTF. The J gene is TRBJ1-2, the V gene TRBV28; D may be TRBD1 (5 bases). This CDR3 is built from 12 residues. The V gene lost 10 bases and the J gene lost 4 bases, with 13 bases spanning the gap. CDR1 is MDHEN and CDR2 is SYDVKM in the germline V gene.

The chain employs TRBV25-1 and TRBJ2-1; 11 bases are a match to TRBD2. Losses at the gene ends were 3 bases for V and 6 bases for J; bases not matched to a gene: 7. Germline CDR1 is MGHDK and CDR2 is SYGVNS. This CDR3 region has 16 residues. CDR3 in DNA: TGTGCCAGCAGTGACGTCGGACTAGCGGGTTTCAATGAGCAGTTCTTC. It translates to CASSDVGLAGFNEQFF.

This chain joins TRBV7-9 and TRBJ1-6, with a weak D call TRBD1 (5 bases). V dropped 5 bases and J dropped 0 bases, with 14 bases sitting between them. There are 17 residues in the CDR3. Per germline, CDR1 SEHNR and CDR2 FQNEAQ (reference sequence). The CDR3 region is CASSRWDGSSYNSPLHF. The DNA of the CDR3 is TGTGCCAGCAGCCGATGGGACGGTAGCTCCTATAATTCACCCCTCCACTTT.

The V call is TRBV29-1, the J call TRBJ2-1, with 16 bases matching TRBD2. Germline values: CDR1 SQVTM, CDR2 ANQGSEA. The CDR3 loop spans 20 amino acids. With V trimmed by 5 bases and J by 2 bases, 15 bases remained unmatched. The CDR3 here is CSVTGTSGGGRPYAYNEQFF. In DNA form, the CDR3 reads TGCAGCGTTACCGGGACTAGCGGGGGGGGCCGCCCATATGCCTACAATGAGCAGTTCTTC.

The chain has TRBV24-1 and TRBJ2-2; tentatively, D is TRBD2 (5 bases). Per the germline V gene, CDR1 is KGHDR and CDR2 is SFDVKD. V was trimmed by 0 bases and J by 7 bases, leaving 11 bases between them. The CDR3 has 15 residues. CDR3 sequence: CATSDLSSRGGELFF. In DNA form, the CDR3 reads TGTGCCACCAGTGATTTGTCCAGCCGGGGCGGGGAGCTGTTTTTT.

This clonotype was observed a handful of times. The rearrangement joins TRBV29-1 to TRBJ2-1, with 9 bases identical to TRBD1. CDR1 is SQVTM, CDR2 ANQGSEA, per germline. The CDR3 consists of 15 residues. J gave up 9 bases and V 7 bases, and 16 bases lay outside the gene matches. This chain's CDR3 is CSAPPGQGTTGEQFF. The CDR3 DNA reads as TGCAGCGCACCGCCGGGACAGGGCACCACAGGTGAGCAGTTCTTC.

CDR3 in amino acids: CSARDRVGGPGNTQYF. Written as DNA, the CDR3 is TGCAGTGCTAGAGATCGGGTGGGAGGGCCCGGGAATACGCAGTATTTT. The chain recombines TRBV20-1 with TRBJ2-3, with 7 bases lining up with TRBD2. The CDR3 runs to 16 residues. The V gene end was trimmed by 0 bases and the J gene end by 7 bases; junction bases not matched to a gene: 13. CDR1 DFQATT and CDR2 SNEGSKA come from the germline V gene (reference sequence).

This chain uses TRBV20-1 with TRBJ2-1, with 7 positions matching TRBD2. The CDR3 consists of 17 residues. Germline V gene data show CDR1 as DFQATT and CDR2 as SNEGSKA (reference sequence). V dropped 4 bases and J dropped 1; count of bases not matched to a gene: 13. This CDR3 reads CSAKNRLAGLSYNEQFF. CDR3 in DNA: TGCAGTGCTAAAAATAGGTTAGCGGGCCTGTCCTACAATGAGCAGTTCTTC.

This clonotype is a singleton in its sample. This chain joins TRBV29-1 and TRBJ1-1; the D gene is possibly TRBD1 (5 bases). This CDR3 contains 13 residues. Germline V gene data show CDR1 as SQVTM and CDR2 as ANQGSEA. V was shortened by 7 bases and J by 4 bases, with 16 bases between the two germline ends. Here the CDR3 reads CSALPPQGTEAFF. The CDR3 nucleotides read TGCAGCGCCCTCCCCCCCCAGGGCACTGAAGCTTTCTTT.

Here the CDR3 DNA reads TGCGCCAGCAGCCAGAGCGGGAGTGGATGGAATGAGCAGTACTTC. Translated: CASSQSGSGWNEQYF. The chain recombines TRBV5-1 with TRBJ2-5; 8 bases align to TRBD2. The ends lost 4 bases at V and 11 bases at J; junction bases unmatched: 16. This CDR3 contains 15 residues. From germline, CDR1 is SGHRS and CDR2 YFSETQ.

This clonotype was counted many times. For the CDR3, the DNA is TGTGCCAGCAGTTATGGCATGAACACTGAAGCTTTCTTT. It codes for CASSYGMNTEAFF. The rearrangement links TRBV6-6 to TRBJ1-1; no firm D call. The CDR3 extends over 13 amino acids. The germline V gene has CDR1 MNHNY and CDR2 SVGAGI (reference sequence). V was cut by 3 bases and J by 0 bases, with 5 bases left in between.

CDR3 coding DNA: TGCGCCAGCAGCTTGGAAATACAGGGTGGGGCCCAGTACTTC. It translates to CASSLEIQGGAQYF. This rearrangement joins TRBV5-1 to TRBJ2-5; tentative D call: TRBD1 (6 bases). Germline assignment: CDR1 SGHRS and CDR2 YFSETQ. The CDR3 totals 14 residues. The V end lost 0 bases, the J end lost 9 bases, and 15 bases lay between the germline ends. The variable domain in full, completed from reference TRBV5-1 and TRBJ2-5, reads KAGVTQTPRYLIKTRGQQVTLSCSPISGHRSVSWYQQTPGQGLQFLFEYFSETQRNKGNFPGRFSGRQFSNSRSEMNVSTLELGDSALYLCASSLEIQGGAQYFGPGTRLLVL.

This clonotype was detected a few times. The chain carries TRBV9 and TRBJ2-1; D gene uncertain. V shed 0 bases and J shed 1 base, with 11 bases lying between them. Germline V gives CDR1 SGDLS, CDR2 YYNGEE. This CDR3 comprises 16 residues. This CDR3 is CASSVAPRGSYNEQFF. CDR3 bases: TGTGCCAGCAGCGTAGCCCCACGCGGATCCTACAATGAGCAGTTCTTC. The whole variable domain, filled in from reference TRBV9 and TRBJ2-1, reads DSGVTQTPKHLITATGQRVTLRCSPRSGDLSVYWYQQSLDQGLQFLIQYYNGEERAKGNILERFSAQQFPDLHSELNLSSLELGDSALYFCASSVAPRGSYNEQFFGPGTRLTVL.

Of note for this clonotype: The DNA is omitted, as the CDR3 cannot be located on it reliably, and the CDR3 follows TCRdb's listing. V is TRBV5-1 and J is TRBJ2-7; the table assigns TRBD1, which was not confirmed against the DNA. Germline values: CDR1 SGHRS, CDR2 YFSETQ. The CDR3 comprises 15 residues, both ends counted. CDR3 region: CASSLVGQGSYERYF.

The chain couples TRBV4-1 to TRBJ1-5; TRBD1 is a possible D gene (5 bases). This CDR3 is built from 14 residues. V shed 2 bases and J shed 6 bases, with 11 bases lying between them. From germline, CDR1 is MGHRA and CDR2 YSYEKL. The CDR3 nucleotides read TGCGCCAGCAGCCAAAGCGGGACTTTTCAGCCCCAGCATTTT. This codes for CASSQSGTFQPQHF.

V usage is TRBV6-2 or TRBV6-3 and J usage is TRBJ2-7; a possible D gene is TRBD1 (6 bases). The germline V gene encodes CDR1 MNHEY and CDR2 SVGEGT. CDR3 size: 16 residues. V shed 2 bases and J shed 4 bases, with 18 bases lying between them. CDR3 residues: CASSYTSGQLKYEQYF. For the CDR3, the DNA is TGTGCCAGCAGTTACACCAGTGGACAGTTGAAGTACGAGCAGTACTTC.

The rearrangement uses TRBV29-1 and TRBJ2-1; 10 nucleotides line up with TRBD2. Germline V CDR1 and CDR2: SQVTM, ANQGSEA. The CDR3 sequence is 14 residues long. The J segment lost 9 bases and the V segment lost 2 bases, leaving 7 bases of the junction unmatched. The DNA of the CDR3 is TGCAGCGTTGAAAGAGCGGGAGGGCTGGGTGAGCAGTTCTTC. Translation: CSVERAGGLGEQFF.

This chain connects TRBV9 to TRBJ2-4, with 9 bases aligning to TRBD1. Gene TRBJ2-1 matches the end of the DNA better, so the J call may be wrong. CDR3 length equals 15 residues. Germline V gene data show CDR1 as SGDLS and CDR2 as YYNGEE. Written as DNA, the CDR3 is TGTGCCAGCAGCCCGCGACAGGGGGGCGAAAACATTCAGTTCTTC. The encoded protein is CASSPRQGGENIQFF.

There are a few counts of this clonotype. The chain has TRBV10-3 and TRBJ2-2; 7 bases map to TRBD1. The V segment lost 7 bases and the J segment 5 bases; nucleotides outside the gene matches: 7. This CDR3 spans 14 amino acids. The germline gives CDR1 ENHRY, CDR2 SYGVKD. The CDR3 spells CAIKGTAETGELFF. CDR3 DNA: TGTGCCATCAAGGGGACAGCAGAAACCGGGGAGCTGTTTTTT.

This clonotype appeared many times. The chain combines TRBV6-2 or TRBV6-3 with TRBJ1-6; D uncertain. V was cut by 10 bases and J by 3 bases, with 16 bases left in between. The CDR3 loop spans 15 amino acids. Germline values: CDR1 MNHEY, CDR2 SVGEGT. Here the CDR3 reads CATTDRAGYNSPLHF. The DNA for the CDR3 is TGTGCCACGACTGACCGAGCCGGCTATAATTCACCCCTCCACTTT.